Detailed here is one T cell receptor (beta chain). Its antigen remains unidentified. The sample holds no much larger clone one base away, and base qualities are not on file. The collaborating institutions used their own protocols to collect whole blood in K2EDTA tubes. For TCRbeta analysis, collaborators shipped samples in one of three forms: frozen whole blood, isolated PBMCs, or DNA extracted from either of those sample types. Trimming takes 7 bases from V and 0 bases from J, and the germline ends sit 12 bases apart. Including cysteine and phenylalanine, the CDR3 has 15 amino acids. Left in the record is the CDR3 DNA by itself, 45 bases read in frame from the first base. CDR1 and CDR2, per the germline V gene (reference sequence), are MNHEY and SMNVEV. TCRbeta CDR3 regions were amplified from genomic DNA using the immunoSEQ Assay, a bias-controlled multiplex PCR. The original pipeline was this. Nucleated cell counts per sample were estimated from amplification of reference gene primers within the assay. To quantify the absolute abundance of each unique TCRbeta CDR3 rearrangement, sequence reads were collapsed and filtered. For each sample, productive Simpson clonality was calculated as the square root of Simpson's diversity index across productive rearrangements. The table comes from immuneACCESS by way of TCRdb, which keeps in-frame sequences with V and J called. Part of the clones is missing from these tables; in studies checked, under half for an unresolved V gene and the rest for unknown reasons. D and trimming were read from the DNA, whereas the V and J calls and clone size are those reported in that table. The sample table shows 230,000 or so clones, and 80% to 85% are seen once. The ten largest clones capture about 4.5% of the sample.

The data were obtained in a study of blood T cell repertoires in COVID-19 (dated by TCRdb to 2018 to 2020). About the study as a whole: Samples from collaborators originated in the United States, Italy and Spain and spanned both the acute and convalescent phases of COVID-19. Nearly every sample came with metadata listing a de-identified subject ID, COVID-19 status, age in years and sex. The repertoires were released in a freely available public database intended as a resource for research on the immune response to SARS-CoV-2. Samples were obtained from the ongoing ImmuneRACE study (first 160 participants) and from 1,200 or so subjects provided by 6 global collaborators. Subjects who had been exposed to COVID-19, were actively infected with it, or had recovered from it provided the deeply sampled blood TCRbeta repertoires that made up the dataset. Where available, HLA class I and class II types were obtained from metadata supplied by the sample provider rather than from assay-based typing. The prospective study material was composed of cDNA or gDNA derived from T cells, B-cell-depleted T cells, or PBMCs.

The paper's findings and limits, for the study overall: Clinical and demographic metadata were provided uncurated, with the amount varying by source and participant.

This TCR derives from a man aged 50-59 years with active or convalescent COVID-19. This receptor chain uses TRBV27 and TRBJ2-2; a confident D gene designation cannot be given. The sample comprised peripheral blood. The sequence in DNA is TGTGCCAGCACCCGGTACCTAGCGAACACCGGGGAGCTGTTTTTT. Its protein product is CASTRYLANTGELFF.